The 22 T cell receptor beta chains in this list originate from one sample, sequenced in a study of T cell responses to AZD1222 COVID-19 vaccine. TCRdb keeps only in-frame clones here, not all; method: immunoSEQ multiplex PCR. Among 130,000 or so clones listed, over 85% were seen once. Material: peripheral blood, obtained on day 0 of AZD1222 vaccination. These receptors originate from an adult in good health.

This chain connects TRBV18 to TRBJ2-2, with D perhaps assigned TRBD1 or TRBD2 (5 bases each). Trimming removed 1 base at V and 1 base at J, with 13 bases between. Germline CDR1 KGHSH, CDR2 LQKENI. The CDR3 covers 17 residues. CDR3 sequence reads: CASSPLQGGGNTGELFF. The CDR3 nucleotides are TGTGCCAGCTCACCACTGCAGGGCGGAGGGAACACCGGGGAGCTGTTTTTT. Complete variable domain (other parts from reference TRBV18 and TRBJ2-2): NAGVMQNPRHLVRRRGQEARLRCSPMKGHSHVYWYRQLPEEGLKFMVYLQKENIIDESGMPKERFSAEFPKEGPSILRIQQVVRGDSAAYFCASSPLQGGGNTGELFFGEGSRLTVL.

V is TRBV21-1 and J is TRBJ1-3. TRBV21-1 counts as a pseudogene. The CDR3 runs to 20 residues. The CDR3 reads CASSSPGGYRRHGGGNTIYF. The CDR3 nucleotides read TGTGCCAGCAGCAGCCCCGGGGGGTACCGTCGCCATGGAGGTGGAAACACCATATATTTT.

The chain joins TRBV2 to TRBJ1-5; tentatively, D is TRBD1 (5 bases). Between the trimmed V and J ends, which lost 6 bases and 5 bases, there was a span of 14 bases. Germline lookup yields CDR1 SNHLY and CDR2 FYNNEI. The CDR3 consists of 14 residues. The CDR3 DNA follows: TGTGCCAGCAGCGCCGGGACTGTTCATCAGCCCCAGCATTTT. It is translated as CASSAGTVHQPQHF.

For the CDR3, the DNA is TGTGCCAGCAGCGTTAGGACCTCGGGCATTGAGCAGTTCTTC. This gives the protein CASSVRTSGIEQFF. V gene TRBV9 combines with J gene TRBJ2-1; D call uncertain. The CDR3 is made up of 14 amino acids. Germline CDR1 reads SGDLS; CDR2 reads YYNGEE. Trimming removed 2 bases at V and 9 bases at J, with 15 bases between.

The chain links TRBV30 to TRBJ1-1, with no clear D. Per the germline V gene, CDR1 is GTSNPN and CDR2 is SVGIG (reference sequence). Trimming left V 0 bases short and J 5 bases short, with 13 bases between. The CDR3 has 14 residues. The CDR3 DNA reads TGTGCCTGGAGTGTGGGTGTTGTCGCGACTGAAGCTTTCTTT. This translates into CAWSVGVVATEAFF.

The chain combines TRBV30 with TRBJ1-3, with D unresolved. Per the germline V gene, CDR1 is GTSNPN and CDR2 is SVGIG (reference sequence). CDR3 size: 14 residues. Trimming removed 0 bases from V and 2 bases from J, with 8 bases in between. The CDR3, as DNA: TGTGCCTGGAGTGTATCCGGGGCTGGAAACACCATATATTTT. Its protein product is CAWSVSGAGNTIYF.

J is TRBJ1-6 and V is TRBV6-6; no clear D gene. The CDR3 is made up of 16 amino acids. Trimming took 0 bases from V and 8 from J, leaving 14 bases between them. Germline loops: CDR1 MNHNY, CDR2 SVGAGI (reference sequence). The CDR3 region is CASSYSPRLEYSPLHF. The CDR3, as DNA: TGTGCCAGCAGTTACTCTCCTCGCTTAGAATATTCACCCCTCCACTTT.

The rearrangement joins TRBV2 to TRBJ2-5; TRBD1 or TRBD2 may be the D gene (5 bases each). From germline, CDR1 is SNHLY and CDR2 FYNNEI. Trimming removed 5 bases from V and 5 bases from J, with 9 bases in between. The CDR3 totals 12 residues. Written as DNA, the CDR3 is TGTGCCAGCAGTTACAGGAGGGAGACCCAGTACTTC. This codes for CASSYRRETQYF.

The table lists this clone with a few counts. The chain has TRBV15 and TRBJ2-7; 7 bases agree with TRBD1. Trimming at V came to 4 bases and at J to 0 bases, leaving 12 bases not matched to a gene. The CDR3 sequence is 17 residues long. Germline V gene data show CDR1 as LNHNV and CDR2 as YYDKDF (reference sequence). The CDR3 spells CATSMTGQGTSSYEQYF. As DNA, the CDR3 is TGTGCCACCAGCATGACAGGGCAGGGGACGTCCTCCTACGAGCAGTACTTC.

The chain carries TRBV6-5 and TRBJ2-7, with D tentatively TRBD1 (6 bases). The CDR3 is 15 amino acids. The V gene lost 0 bases and the J gene lost 4 bases, with 13 bases spanning the gap. Germline-derived CDR1 and CDR2 are MNHEY and SVGAGI. The CDR3 DNA reads as TGTGCCAGCAGTTACTCGTCAGGGACAACTTACGAGCAGTACTTC. This gives the protein CASSYSSGTTYEQYF.

J is TRBJ2-3 and V is TRBV5-1; 13 bases map to TRBD2. Germline V lookup: CDR1 SGHRS, CDR2 YFSETQ. After removal of 3 bases from V and 4 bases from J, the junction contained 5 bases not matched to a gene. The CDR3 totals 16 residues. The CDR3 here is CASSSLAGGPADTQYF. The CDR3 nucleotides are TGCGCCAGCAGCTCACTAGCGGGAGGGCCTGCAGATACGCAGTATTTT.

The genes are TRBV7-8 and TRBJ1-2; TRBD1 matches at 10 bases. CDR3 length: 13 amino acids. Germline CDR1 is SGHVS and CDR2 is FQNEAQ. J gave up 7 bases and V 5 bases, and 4 bases lay outside the gene matches. CDR3 amino acids: CASSRGTGVGYTF. The CDR3 nucleotides read TGTGCCAGCAGCAGGGGGACAGGGGTTGGCTACACCTTC.

V is TRBV7-3 and J is TRBJ2-7; the match to TRBD2 covers 9 bases. This CDR3 has 16 residues. In germline, CDR1 is SGHTA, CDR2 FQGTGA. Trimming took 5 bases from V and 0 from J; bases not matched to a gene: 8. CDR3 protein: CASSRKRREGSYEQYF. In nucleotides, the CDR3 is TGTGCCAGCAGCCGGAAGAGGCGGGAGGGCTCCTACGAGCAGTACTTC.

The chain joins TRBV9 to TRBJ1-5, with 7 bases aligning to TRBD1. The V segment lost 3 bases and the J segment 4 bases; nucleotides outside the gene matches: 4. In germline, CDR1 is SGDLS, CDR2 YYNGEE. CDR3 size: 14 residues. The CDR3 sequence is CASSAQGQNQPQHF. The CDR3, as DNA: TGTGCCAGCAGCGCACAGGGGCAAAATCAGCCCCAGCATTTT.

The chain uses TRBV6-7 and TRBJ2-7; no clear D. TRBV6-7 carries the ORF label, with uncertain function. V dropped 8 bases and J dropped 1 base, with 9 bases sitting between them. The CDR3 runs 12 residues. CDR3 in DNA: TGTGCCAGCCCCCAAGGATCCTACGAGCAGTACTTC. Translated: CASPQGSYEQYF.

This chain links TRBV6-2 or TRBV6-3 with TRBJ1-1; D possibly corresponds to TRBD1 (6 bases). The V gene lost 6 bases and the J gene lost 0 bases, with 14 bases spanning the gap. The CDR3 is 15 residues long. From germline, CDR1 is MNHEY and CDR2 SVGEGT. The CDR3 nucleotides read TGTGCCAGCAGCCCCGACAGGATCCTGAACACTGAAGCTTTCTTT. This gives the protein CASSPDRILNTEAFF.

The rearrangement uses TRBV6-5 and TRBJ1-1; 8 nucleotides align to TRBD1. Germline CDR1 is MNHEY and CDR2 is SVGAGI. Unmatched junction bases numbered 8, after V lost 7 bases and J lost 1 base. There are 15 residues in the CDR3. The CDR3 loop is CASTHDRGGNTEAFF. CDR3 DNA sequence: TGTGCCAGCACCCATGACAGGGGCGGGAACACTGAAGCTTTCTTT.

The chain combines TRBV28 with TRBJ2-3; 14 positions match TRBD2. The germline V gene has CDR1 MDHEN and CDR2 SYDVKM. This CDR3 comprises 16 residues. V shed 6 bases, J shed 4 bases, and the junction held 6 bases outside the gene matches. CDR3 coding DNA: TGTGCCAGCAGAGAAGCGGGACTAGCGGGAGCAGATACGCAGTATTTT. It encodes CASREAGLAGADTQYF.

J is TRBJ1-2 and V is TRBV30, with a tentative D call TRBD1 (5 bases). The CDR3 contains 13 residues. CDR1 and CDR2 (germline): GTSNPN, SVGIG (reference sequence). Trimming took off 5 bases at V and 8 bases at J, with 18 bases between the two ends. The CDR3 coding sequence is TGTGCCTGGGGACGCGGGGTTGGGGACGGCTACACCTTC. Amino acid sequence: CAWGRGVGDGYTF.

V usage is TRBV2 and J usage is TRBJ1-5; D is ambiguous. Deletions cut 3 bases from V and 1 base from J, with 10 bases between. CDR1 and CDR2 (germline): SNHLY, FYNNEI. This CDR3 contains 15 residues. Here the CDR3 reads CASSEWSSSNQPQHF. DNA of the CDR3: TGTGCCAGCAGTGAGTGGAGTTCGAGCAATCAGCCCCAGCATTTT.

V is TRBV6-1 and J is TRBJ1-2, with 7 nucleotides matching TRBD1. The CDR3 length is 15 residues. V lost 3 bases and J lost 4; bases outside the gene matches: 8. Germline values: CDR1 MNHNS, CDR2 SASEGT. The CDR3 region is CASSETGTGTYGYTF. CDR3 DNA sequence: TGTGCCAGCAGTGAGACAGGGACGGGGACCTATGGCTACACCTTC.

V is TRBV6-6 and J is TRBJ2-3; D may be TRBD2 (6 bases). The CDR3 length is 15 residues. Trimming shortened V by 6 bases and J by 7 bases, and 20 bases separated the two germline ends. Germline V gene lookup returns CDR1 MNHNY and CDR2 SVGAGI (reference sequence). CDR3 in DNA: TGTGCCAGCAGCCCTCAAACGGGAGATTCTTATACGCAGTATTTT. Its protein product is CASSPQTGDSYTQYF.